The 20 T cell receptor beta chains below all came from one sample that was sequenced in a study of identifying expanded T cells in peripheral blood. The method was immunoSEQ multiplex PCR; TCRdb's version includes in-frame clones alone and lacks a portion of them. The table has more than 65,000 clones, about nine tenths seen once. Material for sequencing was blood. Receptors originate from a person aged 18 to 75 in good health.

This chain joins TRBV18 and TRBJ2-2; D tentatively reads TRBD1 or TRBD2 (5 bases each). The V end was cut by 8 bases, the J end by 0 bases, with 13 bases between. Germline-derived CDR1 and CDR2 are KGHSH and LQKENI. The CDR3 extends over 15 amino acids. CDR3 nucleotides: TGTGCCAGCGCGTCCGGGACGGCGAACACCGGGGAGCTGTTTTTT. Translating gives CASASGTANTGELFF.

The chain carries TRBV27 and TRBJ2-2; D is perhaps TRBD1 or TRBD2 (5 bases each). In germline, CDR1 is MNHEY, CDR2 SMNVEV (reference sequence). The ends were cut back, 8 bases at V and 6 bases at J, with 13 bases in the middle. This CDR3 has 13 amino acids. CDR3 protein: CASSWGRAGELFF. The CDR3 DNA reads TGTGCCAGCTCATGGGGGAGAGCCGGGGAGCTGTTTTTT.

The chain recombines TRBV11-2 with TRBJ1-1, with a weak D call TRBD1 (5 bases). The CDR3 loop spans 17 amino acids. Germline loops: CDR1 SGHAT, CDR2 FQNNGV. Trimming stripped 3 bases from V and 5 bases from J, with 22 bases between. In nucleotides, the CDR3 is TGTGCCAGCAGCTTCAGTACGCTCTGGGGGTTGGGGACTGAAGCTTTCTTT. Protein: CASSFSTLWGLGTEAFF.

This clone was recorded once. The CDR3 nucleotides are TGCGCCAGCAGCTTGGGGACTAGCGGATACAATGAGCAGTTCTTC. This sequence encodes CASSLGTSGYNEQFF. The rearrangement uses TRBV5-1 and TRBJ2-1; the match to TRBD2 covers 10 bases. This CDR3 has 15 residues. V was clipped by 0 bases and J by 4 bases; unmatched bases: 1. Germline V gene lookup returns CDR1 SGHRS and CDR2 YFSETQ. The complete variable domain, with remaining parts taken from reference TRBV5-1 and TRBJ2-1, reads KAGVTQTPRYLIKTRGQQVTLSCSPISGHRSVSWYQQTPGQGLQFLFEYFSETQRNKGNFPGRFSGRQFSNSRSEMNVSTLELGDSALYLCASSLGTSGYNEQFFGPGTRLTVL.

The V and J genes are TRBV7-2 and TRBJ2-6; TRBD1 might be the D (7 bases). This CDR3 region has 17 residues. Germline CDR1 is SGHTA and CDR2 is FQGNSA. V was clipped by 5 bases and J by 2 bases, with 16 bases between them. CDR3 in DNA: TGTGCCAGCAGCAAGGTCCAGGGGGGAACTGGGGCCAACGTCCTGACTTTC. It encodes CASSKVQGGTGANVLTF.

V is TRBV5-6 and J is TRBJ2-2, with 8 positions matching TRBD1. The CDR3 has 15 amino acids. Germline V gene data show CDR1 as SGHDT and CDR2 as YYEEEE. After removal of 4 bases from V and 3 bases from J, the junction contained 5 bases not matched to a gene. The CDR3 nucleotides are TGTGCCAGCAGCCCGGACAGGGTAGACACCGGGGAGCTGTTTTTT. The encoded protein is CASSPDRVDTGELFF.

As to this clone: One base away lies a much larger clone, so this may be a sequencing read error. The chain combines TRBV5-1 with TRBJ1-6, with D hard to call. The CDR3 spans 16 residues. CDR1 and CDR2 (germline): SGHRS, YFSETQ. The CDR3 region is CASAANFVVSNSPLYF. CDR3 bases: TGCGCCAGCGCGGCCAACTTTGTAGTCAGTAATTCACCCCTCTACTTT.

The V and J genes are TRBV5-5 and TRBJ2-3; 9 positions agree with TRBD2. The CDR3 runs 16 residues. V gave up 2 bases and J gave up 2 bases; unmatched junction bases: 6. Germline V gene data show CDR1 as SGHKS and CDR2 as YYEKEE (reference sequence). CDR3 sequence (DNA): TGTGCCAGCAGCTTTAGGATAGCGGGAGACACAGATACGCAGTATTTT. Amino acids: CASSFRIAGDTDTQYF.

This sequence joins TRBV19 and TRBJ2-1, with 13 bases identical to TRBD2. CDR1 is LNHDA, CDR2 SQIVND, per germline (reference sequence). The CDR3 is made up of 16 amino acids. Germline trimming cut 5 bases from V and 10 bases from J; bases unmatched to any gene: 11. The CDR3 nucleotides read TGTGCCAGTAGTCAAGCCGGGACTAGCGGGAACTGGGAGCAGTTCTTC. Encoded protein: CASSQAGTSGNWEQFF.

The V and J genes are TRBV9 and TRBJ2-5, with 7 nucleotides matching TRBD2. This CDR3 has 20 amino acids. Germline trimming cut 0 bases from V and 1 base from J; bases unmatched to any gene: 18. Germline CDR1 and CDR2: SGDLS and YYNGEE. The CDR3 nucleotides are TGTGCCAGCAGCGTAGCCGCCCTCGGGGGATCGGGACTATTCCAAGAGACCCAGTACTTC. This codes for CASSVAALGGSGLFQETQYF.

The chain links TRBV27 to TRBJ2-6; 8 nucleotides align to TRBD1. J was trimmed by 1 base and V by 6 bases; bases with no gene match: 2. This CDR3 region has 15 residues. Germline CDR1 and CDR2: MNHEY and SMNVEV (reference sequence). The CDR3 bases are TGTGCCAGCAGGAGACAGGGGTCTGGGGCCAACGTCCTGACTTTC. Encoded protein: CASRRQGSGANVLTF.

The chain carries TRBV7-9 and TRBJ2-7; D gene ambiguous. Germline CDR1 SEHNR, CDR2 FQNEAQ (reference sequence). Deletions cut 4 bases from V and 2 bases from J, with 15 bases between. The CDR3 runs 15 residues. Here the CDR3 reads CASSSTQQSPYEQYF. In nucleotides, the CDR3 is TGTGCCAGCAGCTCGACCCAACAGTCTCCCTACGAGCAGTACTTC.

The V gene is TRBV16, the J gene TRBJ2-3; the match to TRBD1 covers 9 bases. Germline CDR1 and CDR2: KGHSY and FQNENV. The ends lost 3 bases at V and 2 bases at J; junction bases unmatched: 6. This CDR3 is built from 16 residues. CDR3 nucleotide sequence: TGTGCCAGCAGCCAGACCGGGACAGGGTCCACAGATACGCAGTATTTT. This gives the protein CASSQTGTGSTDTQYF.

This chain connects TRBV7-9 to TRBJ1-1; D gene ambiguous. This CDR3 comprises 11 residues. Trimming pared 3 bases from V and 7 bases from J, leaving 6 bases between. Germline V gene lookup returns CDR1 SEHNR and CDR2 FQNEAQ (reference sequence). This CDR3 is CASSFIDEAFF. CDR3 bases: TGTGCCAGCAGCTTCATAGATGAAGCTTTCTTT. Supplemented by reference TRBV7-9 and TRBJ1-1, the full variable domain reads DTGVSQNPRHKITKRGQNVTFRCDPISEHNRLYWYRQTLGQGPEFLTYFQNEAQLEKSRLLSDRFSAERPKGSFSTLEIQRTEQGDSAMYLCASSFIDEAFFGQGTRLTVV.

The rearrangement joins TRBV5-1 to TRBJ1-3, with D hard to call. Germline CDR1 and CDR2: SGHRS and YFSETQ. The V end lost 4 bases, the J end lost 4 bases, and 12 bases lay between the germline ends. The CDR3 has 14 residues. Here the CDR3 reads CASSPSGSGNTIYF. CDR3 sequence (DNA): TGCGCCAGCAGCCCCAGTGGTTCAGGAAACACCATATATTTT.

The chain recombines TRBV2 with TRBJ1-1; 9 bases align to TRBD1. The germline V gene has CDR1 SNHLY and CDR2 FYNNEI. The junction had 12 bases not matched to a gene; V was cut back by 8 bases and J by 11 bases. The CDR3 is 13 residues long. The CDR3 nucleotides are TGTGCCAGCCGACTGGGGACAGGGCGCGGGGCTTTCTTT. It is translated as CASRLGTGRGAFF.

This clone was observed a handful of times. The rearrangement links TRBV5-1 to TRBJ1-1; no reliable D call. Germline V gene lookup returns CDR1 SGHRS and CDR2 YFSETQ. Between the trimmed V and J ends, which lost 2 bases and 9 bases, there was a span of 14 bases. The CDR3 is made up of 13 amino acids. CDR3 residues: CASSLVGVPKAFF. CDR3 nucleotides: TGCGCCAGCAGCTTAGTCGGGGTTCCAAAAGCTTTCTTT.

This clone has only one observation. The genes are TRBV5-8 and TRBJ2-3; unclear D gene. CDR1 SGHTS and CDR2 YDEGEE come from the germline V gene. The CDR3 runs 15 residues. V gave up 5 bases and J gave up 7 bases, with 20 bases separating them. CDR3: CASRRAFRETHTQYF. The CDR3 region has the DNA TGTGCCAGCAGACGGGCCTTCCGAGAGACTCATACGCAGTATTTT.

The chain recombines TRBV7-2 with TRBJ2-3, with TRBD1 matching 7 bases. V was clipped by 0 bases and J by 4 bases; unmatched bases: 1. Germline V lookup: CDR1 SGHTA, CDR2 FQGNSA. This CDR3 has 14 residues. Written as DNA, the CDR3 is TGTGCCAGCAGCTTAGCCACAGGGGCAGATACGCAGTATTTT. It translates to CASSLATGADTQYF.

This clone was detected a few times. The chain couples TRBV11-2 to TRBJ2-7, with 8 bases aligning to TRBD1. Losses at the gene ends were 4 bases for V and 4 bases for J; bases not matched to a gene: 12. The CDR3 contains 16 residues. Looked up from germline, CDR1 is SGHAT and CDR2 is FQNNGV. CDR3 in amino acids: CASSSIGWTGKYEQYF. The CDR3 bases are TGTGCCAGCAGCTCGATCGGATGGACAGGGAAGTACGAGCAGTACTTC.